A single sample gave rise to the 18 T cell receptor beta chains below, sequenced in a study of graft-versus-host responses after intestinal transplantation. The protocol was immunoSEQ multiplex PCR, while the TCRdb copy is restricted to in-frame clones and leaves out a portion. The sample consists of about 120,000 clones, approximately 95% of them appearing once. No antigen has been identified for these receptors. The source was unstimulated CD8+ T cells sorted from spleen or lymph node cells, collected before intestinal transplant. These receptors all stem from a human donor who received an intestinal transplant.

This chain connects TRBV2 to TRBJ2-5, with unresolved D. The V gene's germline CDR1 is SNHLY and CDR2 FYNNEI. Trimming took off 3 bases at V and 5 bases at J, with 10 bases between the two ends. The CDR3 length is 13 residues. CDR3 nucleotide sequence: TGTGCCAGCAGTGACGGGTCACCGGAGACCCAGTACTTC. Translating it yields CASSDGSPETQYF.

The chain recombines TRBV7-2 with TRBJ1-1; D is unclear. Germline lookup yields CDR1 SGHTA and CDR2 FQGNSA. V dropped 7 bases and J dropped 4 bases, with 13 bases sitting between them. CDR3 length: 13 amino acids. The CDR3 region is CASNLGLGTEAFF. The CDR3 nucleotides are TGTGCCAGCAACCTAGGGTTGGGCACTGAAGCTTTCTTT.

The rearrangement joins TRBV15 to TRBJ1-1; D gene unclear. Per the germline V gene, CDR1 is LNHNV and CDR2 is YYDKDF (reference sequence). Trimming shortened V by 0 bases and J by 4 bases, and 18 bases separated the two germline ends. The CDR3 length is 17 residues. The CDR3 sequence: CATSREVLESLSTEAFF. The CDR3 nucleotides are TGTGCCACCAGCAGAGAGGTCTTGGAGTCTTTGAGCACTGAAGCTTTCTTT.

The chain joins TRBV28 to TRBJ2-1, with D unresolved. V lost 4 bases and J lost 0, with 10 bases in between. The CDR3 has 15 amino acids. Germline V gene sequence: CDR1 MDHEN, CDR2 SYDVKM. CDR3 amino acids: CASSSEESSYNEQFF. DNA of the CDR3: TGTGCCAGCAGTTCGGAAGAGAGCTCCTACAATGAGCAGTTCTTC.

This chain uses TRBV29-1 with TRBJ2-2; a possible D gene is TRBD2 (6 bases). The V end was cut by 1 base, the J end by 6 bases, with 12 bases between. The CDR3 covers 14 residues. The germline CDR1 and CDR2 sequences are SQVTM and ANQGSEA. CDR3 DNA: TGCAGCGTTGAAGGGCGGGGTTCCGCCGGGGAGCTGTTTTTT. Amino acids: CSVEGRGSAGELFF.

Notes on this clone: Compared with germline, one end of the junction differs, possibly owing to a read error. Here the CDR3 DNA reads TGTACCAGCAGTTTGGGGGGGTTCTACGAGCAGTACTTC. This sequence encodes CTSSLGGFYEQYF. The gene calls are TRBV27 and TRBJ2-7; TRBD2 matches at 7 bases. Germline V CDR1 and CDR2: MNHEY, SMNVEV (reference sequence). This CDR3 has 13 amino acids.

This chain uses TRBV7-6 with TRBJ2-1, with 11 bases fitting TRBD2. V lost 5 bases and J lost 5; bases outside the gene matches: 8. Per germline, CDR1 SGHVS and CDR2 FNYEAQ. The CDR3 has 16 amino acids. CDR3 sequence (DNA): TGTGCCAGCAGCCCCGCGCTAGCGGGAGGCCACAATGAGCAGTTCTTC. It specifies CASSPALAGGHNEQFF.

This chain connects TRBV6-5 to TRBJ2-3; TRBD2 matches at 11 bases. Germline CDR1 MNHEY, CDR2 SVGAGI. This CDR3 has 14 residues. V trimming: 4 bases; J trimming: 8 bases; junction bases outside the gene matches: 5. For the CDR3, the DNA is TGTGCCAGCAGTTCGGGTCTAGCGGGAGGTACGCAGTATTTT. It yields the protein CASSSGLAGGTQYF.

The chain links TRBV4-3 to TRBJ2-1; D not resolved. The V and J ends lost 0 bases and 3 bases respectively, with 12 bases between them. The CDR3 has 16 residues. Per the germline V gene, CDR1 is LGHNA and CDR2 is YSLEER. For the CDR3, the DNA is TGCGCCAGCAGCCAAGACGACGTCGGATACTACAATGAGCAGTTCTTC. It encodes CASSQDDVGYYNEQFF.

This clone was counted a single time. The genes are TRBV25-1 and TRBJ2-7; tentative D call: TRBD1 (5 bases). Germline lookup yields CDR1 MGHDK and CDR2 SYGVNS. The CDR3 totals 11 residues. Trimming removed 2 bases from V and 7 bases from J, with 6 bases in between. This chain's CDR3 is CASSEGAEQYF. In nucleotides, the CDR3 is TGTGCCAGCAGTGAAGGGGCGGAGCAGTACTTC.

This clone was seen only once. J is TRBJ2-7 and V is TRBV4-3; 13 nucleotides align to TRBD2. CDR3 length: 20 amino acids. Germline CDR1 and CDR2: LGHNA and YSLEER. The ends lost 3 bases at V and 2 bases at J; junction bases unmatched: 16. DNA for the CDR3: TGCGCCAGCAGCCAGGATGGACCCCCCGTGGGACTAGCGGGAACCTACGAGCAGTACTTC. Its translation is CASSQDGPPVGLAGTYEQYF.

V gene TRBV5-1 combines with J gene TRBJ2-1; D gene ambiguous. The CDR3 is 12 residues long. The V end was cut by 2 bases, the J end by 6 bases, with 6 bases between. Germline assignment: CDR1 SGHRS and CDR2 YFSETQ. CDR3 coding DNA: TGCGCCAGCAGCTTTAACCTCAATGAGCAGTTCTTC. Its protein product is CASSFNLNEQFF.

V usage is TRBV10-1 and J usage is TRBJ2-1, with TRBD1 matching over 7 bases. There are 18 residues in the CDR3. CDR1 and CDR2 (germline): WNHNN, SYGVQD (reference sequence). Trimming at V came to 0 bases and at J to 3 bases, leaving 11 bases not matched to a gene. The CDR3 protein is CASSESGPRGGRYNEQFF. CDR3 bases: TGCGCCAGCAGTGAGTCAGGGCCTCGAGGGGGCCGCTACAATGAGCAGTTCTTC.

The CDR3 reads CASRRQAVDYEQYF. Here the CDR3 DNA reads TGTGCCAGCAGGCGACAGGCCGTTGACTACGAGCAGTACTTC. This chain links TRBV6-5 with TRBJ2-7; TRBD1 is a possible D gene (6 bases). The CDR3 contains 14 residues. With 6 bases removed from V and 3 bases from J, the gap between germline ends came to 15 bases. Germline V gene lookup returns CDR1 MNHEY and CDR2 SVGAGI.

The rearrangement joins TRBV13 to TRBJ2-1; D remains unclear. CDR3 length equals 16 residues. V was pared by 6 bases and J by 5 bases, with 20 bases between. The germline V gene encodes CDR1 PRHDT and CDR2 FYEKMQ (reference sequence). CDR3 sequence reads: CASSQSRLDADNEQFF. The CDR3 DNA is TGTGCCAGCAGTCAAAGTCGGTTGGACGCCGACAATGAGCAGTTCTTC.

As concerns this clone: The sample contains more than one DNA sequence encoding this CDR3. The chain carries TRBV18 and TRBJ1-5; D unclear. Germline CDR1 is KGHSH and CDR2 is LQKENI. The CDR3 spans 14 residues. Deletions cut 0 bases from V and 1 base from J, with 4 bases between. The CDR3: CASSPPNSNQPQHF. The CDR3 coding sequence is TGTGCCAGCTCACCACCCAACAGCAATCAGCCCCAGCATTTT.

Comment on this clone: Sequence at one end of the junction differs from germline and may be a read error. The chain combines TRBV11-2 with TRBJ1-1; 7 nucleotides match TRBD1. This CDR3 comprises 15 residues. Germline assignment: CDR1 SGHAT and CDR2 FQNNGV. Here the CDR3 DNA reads TGTGCCAGCAGCTTCCTTCGTACAGGGGACCCTGAGGCTTTCTTT. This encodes CASSFLRTGDPEAFF. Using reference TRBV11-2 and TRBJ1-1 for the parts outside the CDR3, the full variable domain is EAGVAQSPRYKIIEKRQSVAFWCNPISGHATLYWYQQILGQGPKLLIQFQNNGVVDDSQLPKDRFSAERLKGVDSTLKIQPAKLEDSAVYLCASSFLRTGDPEAFFGQGTRLTVV.

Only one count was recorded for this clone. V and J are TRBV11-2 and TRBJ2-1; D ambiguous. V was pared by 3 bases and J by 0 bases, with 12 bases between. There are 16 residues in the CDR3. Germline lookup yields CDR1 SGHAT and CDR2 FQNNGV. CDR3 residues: CASSFLTPSSYNEQFF. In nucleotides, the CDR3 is TGTGCCAGCAGCTTTTTGACACCGAGCTCCTACAATGAGCAGTTCTTC.